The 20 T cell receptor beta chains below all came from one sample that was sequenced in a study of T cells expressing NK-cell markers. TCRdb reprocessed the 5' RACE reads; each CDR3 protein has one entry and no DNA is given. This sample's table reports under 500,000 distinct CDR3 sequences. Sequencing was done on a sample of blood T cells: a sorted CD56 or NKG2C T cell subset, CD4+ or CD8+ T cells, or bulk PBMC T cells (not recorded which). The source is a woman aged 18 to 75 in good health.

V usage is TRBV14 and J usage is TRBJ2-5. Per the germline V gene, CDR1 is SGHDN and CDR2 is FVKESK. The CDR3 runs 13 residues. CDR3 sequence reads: CASSQGQLETQYF.

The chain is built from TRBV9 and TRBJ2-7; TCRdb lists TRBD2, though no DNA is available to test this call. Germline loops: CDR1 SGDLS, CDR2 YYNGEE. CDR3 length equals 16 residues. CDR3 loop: CASSVGLAGAPYEQYF.

CDR3 amino acids: CSAINRGNTGELFF. The chain employs TRBV20-1 and TRBJ2-2; TCRdb's D gene call, TRBD1, goes unchecked for lack of DNA. This CDR3 region has 14 residues. The germline CDR1 and CDR2 sequences are DFQATT and SNEGSKA (reference sequence).

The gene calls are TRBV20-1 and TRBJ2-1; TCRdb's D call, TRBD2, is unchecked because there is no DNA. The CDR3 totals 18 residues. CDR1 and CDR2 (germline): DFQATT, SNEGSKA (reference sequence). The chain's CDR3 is CSARLAGGVAVSYNEQFF.

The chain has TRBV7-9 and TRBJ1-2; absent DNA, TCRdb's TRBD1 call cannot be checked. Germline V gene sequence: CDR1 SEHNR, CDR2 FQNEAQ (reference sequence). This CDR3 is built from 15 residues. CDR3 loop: CASSLWDRVDYGYTF.

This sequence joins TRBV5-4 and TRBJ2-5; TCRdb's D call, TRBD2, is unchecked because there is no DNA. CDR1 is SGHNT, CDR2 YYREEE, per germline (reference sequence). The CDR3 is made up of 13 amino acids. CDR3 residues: CASRPGLEETQYF. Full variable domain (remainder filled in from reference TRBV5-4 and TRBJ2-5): ETGVTQSPTHLIKTRGQQVTLRCSSQSGHNTVSWYQQALGQGPQFIFQYYREEENGRGNFPPRFSGLQFPNYSSELNVNALELDDSALYLCASRPGLEETQYFGPGTRLLVL.

The CDR3 here is CSATRSGRGDEQFF. The V and J genes are TRBV20-1 and TRBJ2-1; the TCRdb D gene call, TRBD2, has no DNA to confirm it. The germline V gene encodes CDR1 DFQATT and CDR2 SNEGSKA (reference sequence). The CDR3 runs to 14 residues.

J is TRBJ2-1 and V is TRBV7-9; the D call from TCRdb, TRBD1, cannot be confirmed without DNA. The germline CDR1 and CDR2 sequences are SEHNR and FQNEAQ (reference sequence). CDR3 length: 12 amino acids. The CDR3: CASSRGGGEQFF. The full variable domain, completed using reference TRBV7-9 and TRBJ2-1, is DTGVSQNPRHKITKRGQNVTFRCDPISEHNRLYWYRQTLGQGPEFLTYFQNEAQLEKSRLLSDRFSAERPKGSFSTLEIQRTEQGDSAMYLCASSRGGGEQFFGPGTRLTVL.

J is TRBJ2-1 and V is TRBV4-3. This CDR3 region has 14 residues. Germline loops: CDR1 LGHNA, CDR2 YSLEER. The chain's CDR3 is CASSLDGPHNEQFF.

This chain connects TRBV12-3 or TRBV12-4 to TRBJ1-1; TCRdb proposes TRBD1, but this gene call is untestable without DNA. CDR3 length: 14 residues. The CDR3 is CASTVGGLNTEAFF.

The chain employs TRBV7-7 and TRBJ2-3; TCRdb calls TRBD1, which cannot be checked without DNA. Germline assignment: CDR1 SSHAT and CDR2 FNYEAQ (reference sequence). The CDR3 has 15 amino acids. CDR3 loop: CASSVLGLATDTQYF.

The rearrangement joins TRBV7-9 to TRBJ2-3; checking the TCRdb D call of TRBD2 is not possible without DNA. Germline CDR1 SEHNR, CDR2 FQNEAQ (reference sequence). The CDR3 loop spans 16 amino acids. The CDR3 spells CASSLSRRPSTDTQYF.

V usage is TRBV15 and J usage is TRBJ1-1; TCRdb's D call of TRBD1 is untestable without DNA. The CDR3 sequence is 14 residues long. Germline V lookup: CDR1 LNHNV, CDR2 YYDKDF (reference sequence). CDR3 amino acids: CATSPRGMGTEAFF.

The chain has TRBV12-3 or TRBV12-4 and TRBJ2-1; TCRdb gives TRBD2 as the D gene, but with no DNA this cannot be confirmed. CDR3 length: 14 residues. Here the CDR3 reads CASSARTSRHEQFF.

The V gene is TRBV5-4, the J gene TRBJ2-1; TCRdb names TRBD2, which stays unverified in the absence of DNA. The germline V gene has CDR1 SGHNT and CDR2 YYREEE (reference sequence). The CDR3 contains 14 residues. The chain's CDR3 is CASSIRTSGNEQFF.

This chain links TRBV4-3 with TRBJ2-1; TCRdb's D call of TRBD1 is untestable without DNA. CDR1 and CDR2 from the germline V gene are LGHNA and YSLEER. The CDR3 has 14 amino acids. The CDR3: CASSQTGAYNEQFF.

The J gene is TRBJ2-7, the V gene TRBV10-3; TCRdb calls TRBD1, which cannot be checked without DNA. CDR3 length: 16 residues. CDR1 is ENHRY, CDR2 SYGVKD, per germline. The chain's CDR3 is CAISESPTGDLYEQYF.

CDR3 in amino acids: CASSYQTGQDGDTQYF. This chain uses TRBV12-3 or TRBV12-4 with TRBJ2-3; the TCRdb D gene call, TRBD1, has no DNA to confirm it. This CDR3 spans 16 amino acids.

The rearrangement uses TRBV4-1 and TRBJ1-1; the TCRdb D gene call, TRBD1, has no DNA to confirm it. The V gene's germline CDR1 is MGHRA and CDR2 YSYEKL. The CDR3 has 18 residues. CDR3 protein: CASSLGGPLTQGNTEAFF.

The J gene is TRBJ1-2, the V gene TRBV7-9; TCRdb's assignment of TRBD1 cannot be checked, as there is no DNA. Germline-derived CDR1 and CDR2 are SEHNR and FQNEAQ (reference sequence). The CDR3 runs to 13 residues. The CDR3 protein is CASSLPTGDGYTF.